This is a list of T cell receptor beta chains from one sample in a study of control samples from healthy donors and cancer patients. Profiled with immunoSEQ multiplex PCR; TCRdb holds only in-frame clones, not every one. This repertoire shows about 170,000 clones, 94% found once; its top ten account for more than 1.1%. The specimen was blood. The receptors originated from a woman aged 18-29 years in good health. Both conserved end residues are trimmed from each CDR3. The D gene is left open where the match is weak.

v_call: TRBV28; j_call: TRBJ1-5; d_call: .; cdr3_aa: ASSTNQPQH
v_call: TRBV11-3; j_call: TRBJ2-1; d_call: .; cdr3_aa: ASIGQGNEQF
v_call: TRBV28; j_call: TRBJ1-5; d_call: .; cdr3_aa: ASSSLPGQGGNQPQH
v_call: TRBV3-1/TRBV3-2; j_call: TRBJ1-4; d_call: .; cdr3_aa: ASSQDIEKLF
v_call: TRBV13; j_call: TRBJ2-5; d_call: .; cdr3_aa: ASSPTGLETQY
v_call: TRBV23-1; j_call: TRBJ1-1; d_call: .; cdr3_aa: AGQERGTQENTEAF
v_call: TRBV3-1/TRBV3-2; j_call: TRBJ2-7; d_call: TRBD2; cdr3_aa: ASSQEKREASYEQY
v_call: TRBV19; j_call: TRBJ2-7; d_call: TRBD2; cdr3_aa: ASRGSGGDEQY
v_call: TRBV5-1; j_call: TRBJ2-1; d_call: .; cdr3_aa: ASSWGTGNEQF
v_call: TRBV3-1/TRBV3-2; j_call: TRBJ2-7; d_call: TRBD2; cdr3_aa: ASSHTLAGGLADEQY
v_call: TRBV6-5; j_call: TRBJ1-1; d_call: .; cdr3_aa: ATAGNRVNTEAF
v_call: TRBV19; j_call: TRBJ1-3; d_call: TRBD1; cdr3_aa: ASSIGTGSSGNTIY
v_call: TRBV10-3; j_call: TRBJ2-7; d_call: .; cdr3_aa: AIRKEYEQY
v_call: TRBV10-2; j_call: TRBJ2-5; d_call: TRBD1; cdr3_aa: ASSATGVGETQY
v_call: TRBV10-1; j_call: TRBJ2-3; d_call: TRBD2; cdr3_aa: ASSGGLAVHTDTQY
v_call: TRBV4-2; j_call: TRBJ2-3; d_call: .; cdr3_aa: ASSPFLARGADTQY
v_call: TRBV13; j_call: TRBJ2-3; d_call: TRBD1; cdr3_aa: ASSLGDGQVTDTQY
v_call: TRBV9; j_call: TRBJ1-1; d_call: .; cdr3_aa: ASRGMNTEAF
v_call: TRBV5-8; j_call: TRBJ1-3; d_call: .; cdr3_aa: ASSFHASGNTIY
v_call: TRBV28; j_call: TRBJ2-7; d_call: .; cdr3_aa: ASSFNVGRTYEQY
v_call: TRBV18; j_call: TRBJ1-1; d_call: .; cdr3_aa: ASSSTGNTEAF
v_call: TRBV6-5; j_call: TRBJ1-6; d_call: .; cdr3_aa: ASSYQGLENSPLH
v_call: TRBV20-1; j_call: TRBJ1-2; d_call: .; cdr3_aa: SASIQLYGYT
v_call: TRBV9; j_call: TRBJ2-3; d_call: .; cdr3_aa: ASSAEGRQSTDTQY
v_call: TRBV9; j_call: TRBJ2-7; d_call: .; cdr3_aa: ASSVGAGVGEQY
v_call: TRBV14; j_call: TRBJ2-7; d_call: TRBD1; cdr3_aa: ASSRGQVPHEQY
v_call: TRBV28; j_call: TRBJ2-7; d_call: .; cdr3_aa: ASSLQGSYEQY
v_call: TRBV7-9; j_call: TRBJ1-3; d_call: .; cdr3_aa: ASSAPQGSGNTIY
v_call: TRBV5-1; j_call: TRBJ2-2; d_call: .; cdr3_aa: ASSLGISEYSTRHTGELF
v_call: TRBV5-8; j_call: TRBJ1-3; d_call: TRBD1; cdr3_aa: ASSLGTPDRLLRNTIY
v_call: TRBV11-3; j_call: TRBJ2-3; d_call: .; cdr3_aa: ASSLSGEDTQY
v_call: TRBV19; j_call: TRBJ1-5; d_call: .; cdr3_aa: ASSIDVLVPDSNQPQH
v_call: TRBV7-9; j_call: TRBJ1-1; d_call: .; cdr3_aa: ASSLAGGGLITEAF
v_call: TRBV19; j_call: TRBJ1-6; d_call: .; cdr3_aa: ASRGSSGGNSYNSPLH
v_call: TRBV6-5; j_call: TRBJ1-6; d_call: .; cdr3_aa: ATRVGSGNSPLH
v_call: TRBV6-2/TRBV6-3; j_call: TRBJ1-6; d_call: .; cdr3_aa: ASSRLYNSPLH
v_call: TRBV15; j_call: TRBJ1-2; d_call: .; cdr3_aa: ATSSPRGRTGEGYT
v_call: TRBV28; j_call: TRBJ2-7; d_call: .; cdr3_aa: ASRDRREYEQY
v_call: TRBV9; j_call: TRBJ2-1; d_call: .; cdr3_aa: ASSAEHNWDEQF
v_call: TRBV9; j_call: TRBJ2-1; d_call: .; cdr3_aa: ASSGLSGGGYEQF
v_call: TRBV19; j_call: TRBJ1-6; d_call: .; cdr3_aa: ASISSGDSPLH
v_call: TRBV7-2; j_call: TRBJ2-1; d_call: TRBD1; cdr3_aa: ASSRTGAHNEQF
v_call: TRBV5-1; j_call: TRBJ1-5; d_call: .; cdr3_aa: ASSWQGGPNQPQH
v_call: TRBV3-1/TRBV3-2; j_call: TRBJ2-1; d_call: .; cdr3_aa: ASSRLAADNEQF
v_call: TRBV9; j_call: TRBJ2-3; d_call: TRBD1; cdr3_aa: ASSNRDRGMDTQY
v_call: TRBV12-3/TRBV12-4; j_call: TRBJ2-5; d_call: .; cdr3_aa: ASGGAGQETQY
v_call: TRBV9; j_call: TRBJ2-2; d_call: .; cdr3_aa: ASSVVPVPGGELF
v_call: TRBV6-2/TRBV6-3; j_call: TRBJ2-5; d_call: TRBD2; cdr3_aa: ASSYHAAGGPRKTQY
v_call: TRBV6-5; j_call: TRBJ1-3; d_call: .; cdr3_aa: ASSEFLGNTIY